Listed here is a single T cell receptor (beta chain). The protocol was immunoSEQ multiplex PCR, while the TCRdb copy is restricted to in-frame clones and leaves out a portion. The data show 700,000 to 750,000 clones, approximately 83% seen once. V was pared by 5 bases and J by 4 bases, with 15 bases between. The CDR3 is 15 amino acids. From germline, CDR1 is MDHEN and CDR2 SYDVKM. This sample is drawn from a study of shared T cell receptors in the human thymus. The same data also contributed to another study, on human thymus T cells. Per that paper: The sample donors, healthy Finnish infants, were having corrective surgery for congenital heart defects. Thymic samples were excised during corrective heart operations. Use of V and J genes seemed skewed within the thymic and blood repertoires. Reports from related research described highly overlapping thymic repertoires among unrelated individuals.

This chain uses TRBV28 with TRBJ2-1, with D tentatively TRBD1 (6 bases). Sequenced: thymocytes. This receptor was taken from a girl under three years old with a congenital heart defect. The CDR3 DNA reads TGTGCCAGCAGTCAAAACAGGGTCGGGTACAATGAGCAGTTCTTC. Amino acids: CASSQNRVGYNEQFF.